A selection of T cell receptor beta chains follows, all from one sample in a study of Ad26.COV2.S vaccination and SARS-CoV-2 variants. Clones were sequenced by immunoSEQ multiplex PCR, and TCRdb holds only the in-frame ones, with some missing. The data show about 480,000 clones, around 88% seen once. The source material was peripheral blood, sampled in a trial of Ad26.COV2.S vaccine versus placebo. These receptors were taken from a person between 18 and 59 years old who received the Ad26.COV2.S COVID-19 vaccine or a placebo. Both conserved end residues are part of each CDR3. Fields, in order: V gene, D gene, J gene, clone size, CDR3 length, CDR3 protein, CDR3 DNA. The D gene is left open where the match is weak. Size is omitted from some rows. Given values are once, few, many or a class for expanded clones.

TRBV4-1	NA	TRBJ1-1	NA	14	CASSQGGGPTEAFF	TGCGCCAGCAGCCAAGGGGGGGGCCCCACTGAAGCTTTCTTT
TRBV7-8	NA	TRBJ2-5	NA	12	CASSLARETQYF	TGTGCCAGCAGCTTAGCCCGAGAGACCCAGTACTTC
TRBV7-2	NA	TRBJ1-3	NA	15	CASSPDSSSGNTIYF	TGTGCCAGCAGCCCCGACAGCAGCTCTGGAAACACCATATATTTT
TRBV2	NA	TRBJ1-2	once	10	CASTVDGYTF	TGTGCCAGCACAGTTGATGGCTACACCTTC
TRBV29-1	NA	TRBJ1-2	NA	15	CSVENSVRGMGGYTF	TGCAGCGTTGAAAATTCCGTAAGGGGAATGGGAGGCTACACCTTC
TRBV4-3	NA	TRBJ1-4	NA	14	CASSQGPYGEKLFF	TGCGCCAGCAGCCAAGGACCGTATGGTGAAAAACTGTTTTTT
TRBV19	NA	TRBJ2-1	NA	11	CASSIQFEQFF	TGTGCCAGTAGTATTCAGTTTGAGCAGTTCTTC
TRBV6-2/TRBV6-3	TRBD2	TRBJ2-3	NA	17	CASSYPWSAGEPDTQYF	TGTGCCAGCAGTTACCCTTGGTCAGCGGGAGAGCCAGATACGCAGTATTTT
TRBV28	NA	TRBJ2-7	NA	15	CASSLGGNPPREQYF	TGTGCCAGCAGTTTAGGGGGAAACCCGCCGCGGGAGCAGTACTTC
TRBV19	NA	TRBJ2-3	NA	13	CASAPGTTDTQYF	TGTGCCAGCGCCCCGGGGACCACAGATACGCAGTATTTT
TRBV5-5	NA	TRBJ2-7	NA	16	CASSSSLVRGSYEQYF	TGTGCCAGCAGCTCCTCATTGGTCCGGGGCTCCTACGAGCAGTACTTC
TRBV28	TRBD2	TRBJ2-1	NA	15	CASPASGSSYNEQFF	TGTGCCAGCCCGGCTAGCGGGAGCTCCTACAATGAGCAGTTCTTC
TRBV3-1/TRBV3-2	NA	TRBJ1-2	once	14	CASTWGRGGYGYTF	TGTGCCAGCACTTGGGGGAGGGGTGGCTATGGCTACACCTTC
TRBV6-5	TRBD1	TRBJ2-7	once	16	CASSYTGQVGAYEQYF	TGTGCCAGCAGTTACACTGGACAGGTGGGGGCCTACGAGCAGTACTTC
TRBV7-9	NA	TRBJ2-2	NA	14	CASSLAGSTGELFF	TGTGCCAGCAGCTTAGCAGGCAGCACCGGGGAGCTGTTTTTT
TRBV29-1	NA	TRBJ1-2	NA	13	CSVEDDLNYGYTF	TGCAGCGTTGAAGATGACTTAAACTATGGCTACACCTTC
TRBV28	NA	TRBJ2-3	NA	15	CASSGGASGTDTQYF	TGTGCCAGCAGTGGGGGGGCTAGCGGCACAGATACGCAGTATTTT
TRBV28	NA	TRBJ2-1	few	12	CASSPRTSKQFF	TGTGCCAGCAGCCCCCGGACATCCAAGCAGTTCTTC
TRBV7-6	NA	TRBJ1-5	NA	14	CASSLGRPDQPQHF	TGTGCCAGCAGCTTAGGTCGGCCGGATCAGCCCCAGCATTTT
TRBV27	NA	TRBJ2-5	NA	14	CASSSPGGREAQYF	TGTGCCAGCAGTTCCCCCGGGGGGCGCGAGGCCCAGTACTTC
TRBV15	NA	TRBJ2-5	once	13	CATRQRPQETQYF	TGTGCCACCCGCCAGCGGCCACAAGAGACCCAGTACTTC
TRBV6-5	TRBD1	TRBJ1-1	NA	14	CASSYQQGATEAFF	TGTGCCAGCAGTTATCAGCAGGGGGCTACTGAAGCTTTCTTT
TRBV7-2	TRBD1	TRBJ2-2	NA	16	CASSLLGTGNTGELFF	TGTGCCAGCAGCTTATTGGGGACAGGGAACACCGGGGAGCTGTTTTTT
TRBV19	TRBD1	TRBJ1-1	once	13	CASSMLSGGEAFF	TGTGCCAGTAGTATGCTTTCAGGGGGTGAAGCTTTCTTT
TRBV27	NA	TRBJ2-1	NA	16	CASSLWRGIVHNEQFF	TGTGCCAGCAGTTTATGGCGCGGGATCGTCCACAATGAGCAGTTCTTC
TRBV7-9	TRBD2	TRBJ2-1	NA	16	CASSLILAGGRNEQFF	TGTGCCAGCAGCCTTATCCTAGCGGGAGGGCGCAATGAGCAGTTCTTC
TRBV28	NA	TRBJ1-3	NA	15	CASSYWGPSGNTIYF	TGTGCCAGCAGTTATTGGGGTCCCTCTGGAAACACCATATATTTT
TRBV4-2	NA	TRBJ2-4	NA	14	CASSQADLSNIQYF	TGTGCCAGCAGCCAGGCGGACCTATCGAACATTCAGTACTTC
TRBV5-6	NA	TRBJ1-1	NA	15	CASSSPRGENTEAFF	TGTGCCAGCAGCTCCCCCCGAGGGGAGAACACTGAAGCTTTCTTT
TRBV6-2/TRBV6-3	TRBD1	TRBJ1-1	NA	16	CASSSIQGAGNTEAFF	TGTGCCAGCAGCTCGATTCAGGGGGCAGGAAACACTGAAGCTTTCTTT
TRBV27	NA	TRBJ2-3	once	15	CASSLGGISTDTQYF	TGTGCCAGCAGTTTGGGGGGCATTAGCACAGATACGCAGTATTTT
TRBV4-1	TRBD1	TRBJ1-1	few	14	CASSPPGGITEAFF	TGCGCCAGCAGCCCCCCAGGGGGTATAACTGAAGCTTTCTTT
TRBV27	NA	TRBJ1-2	NA	12	CASSFYNYGYTF	TGTGCCAGCAGTTTCTATAACTATGGCTACACCTTC
TRBV11-3	TRBD2	TRBJ2-2	NA	16	CASSLSGSRDTGELFF	TGTGCCAGCAGCTTAAGCGGGAGTCGGGACACCGGGGAGCTGTTTTTT
TRBV15	TRBD2	TRBJ2-1	NA	15	CATSRTSGRAPEQFF	TGTGCCACCAGCAGGACTAGCGGGAGGGCCCCTGAGCAGTTCTTC
TRBV7-9	NA	TRBJ1-4	NA	15	CASQEGRATNEKLFF	TGTGCCAGCCAAGAGGGCAGGGCAACTAATGAAAAACTGTTTTTT
TRBV18	TRBD2	TRBJ2-2	NA	17	CASSPPGLADVSRELFF	TGTGCCAGCTCACCACCGGGACTAGCGGACGTCTCTCGGGAGCTGTTTTTT
TRBV7-2	NA	TRBJ1-1	NA	14	CASSPDPRNTEAFF	TGTGCCAGCAGCCCCGACCCCAGGAACACTGAAGCTTTCTTT
TRBV3-1/TRBV3-2	NA	TRBJ1-2	NA	14	CASSQAGASYGYTF	TGTGCCAGCAGCCAAGCCGGAGCAAGCTATGGCTACACCTTC
TRBV18	NA	TRBJ2-7	NA	12	CASSPGRAEQYF	TGTGCCAGCTCACCAGGGCGGGCCGAGCAGTACTTC
TRBV30	TRBD2	TRBJ2-3	NA	15	CAWSSLAGGVGTQYF	TGTGCCTGGAGCTCACTAGCGGGAGGGGTTGGTACGCAGTATTTT
TRBV5-6	NA	TRBJ1-3	NA	14	CASSLGGLENTIYF	TGTGCCAGCAGCTTGGGTGGTCTTGAAAACACCATATATTTT
TRBV30	TRBD1	TRBJ1-4	NA	14	CAWKTGSSNEKLFF	TGTGCCTGGAAGACAGGGTCGTCTAATGAAAAACTGTTTTTT
TRBV5-1	TRBD2	TRBJ2-3	NA	15	CASRLSGRLSDTQYF	TGCGCCAGCAGACTGAGCGGGAGGCTCTCAGATACGCAGTATTTT
TRBV11-3	TRBD2	TRBJ2-7	NA	19	CASSLTRLAGGPSAYEQYF	TGTGCCAGCAGCTTAACGCGACTAGCGGGAGGGCCTAGTGCATACGAGCAGTACTTC
TRBV23-1	NA	TRBJ1-3	NA	14	CASSRRDSGNTIYF	TGCGCCAGCAGTAGGAGGGACTCTGGAAACACCATATATTTT
TRBV10-3	TRBD1	TRBJ1-1	NA	14	CAISPTGQGSEAFF	TGTGCCATCAGCCCCACGGGACAGGGCTCTGAAGCTTTCTTT
TRBV6-5	NA	TRBJ2-7	NA	15	CASSYSGTLSYEQYF	TGTGCCAGCAGTTACTCGGGGACTCTCTCCTACGAGCAGTACTTC
TRBV14	TRBD2	TRBJ2-3	NA	18	CASSQEGLLAGDTDTQYF	TGTGCCAGCAGCCAGGAAGGGTTACTAGCGGGAGACACAGATACGCAGTATTTT
TRBV9	NA	TRBJ2-2	NA	14	CASSVVGGAGELFF	TGTGCCAGCAGCGTAGTTGGCGGGGCCGGGGAGCTGTTTTTT
TRBV6-6	TRBD1	TRBJ2-7	NA	16	CASSPIRTGVSYEQYF	TGTGCCAGCAGCCCCATTCGGACAGGCGTCTCCTACGAGCAGTACTTC
TRBV11-2	TRBD2	TRBJ2-6	NA	18	CASSLSGGSLFGANVLTF	TGTGCCAGCAGCTTAAGCGGGGGGTCCCTCTTTGGGGCCAACGTCCTGACTTTC
TRBV28	TRBD2	TRBJ2-1	once	16	CASSLWDRLAGNEQFF	TGTGCCAGCAGTTTATGGGACAGACTAGCGGGCAATGAGCAGTTCTTC
TRBV24-1	TRBD1	TRBJ1-5	NA	13	CATSRGSNQPQHF	TGTGCCACCAGCAGGGGGAGCAATCAGCCCCAGCATTTT
TRBV7-9	NA	TRBJ2-3	NA	15	CASSETGQSTDTQYF	TGTGCCAGCAGCGAAACGGGACAAAGCACAGATACGCAGTATTTT
TRBV3-1/TRBV3-2	NA	TRBJ2-4	NA	15	CASSQFRDAKNIQYF	TGTGCCAGCAGCCAATTCCGGGACGCCAAAAACATTCAGTACTTC